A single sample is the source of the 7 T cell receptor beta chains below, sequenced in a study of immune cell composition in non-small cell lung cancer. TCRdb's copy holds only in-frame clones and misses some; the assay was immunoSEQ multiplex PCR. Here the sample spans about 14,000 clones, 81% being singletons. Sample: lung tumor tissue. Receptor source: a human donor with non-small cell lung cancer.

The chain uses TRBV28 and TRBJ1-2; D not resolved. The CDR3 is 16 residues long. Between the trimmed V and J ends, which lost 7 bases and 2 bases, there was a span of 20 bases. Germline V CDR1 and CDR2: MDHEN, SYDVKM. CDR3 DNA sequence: TGTGCCAGCACCAACGGTGGGCAGACTAGCAACTATGGCTACACCTTC. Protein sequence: CASTNGGQTSNYGYTF.

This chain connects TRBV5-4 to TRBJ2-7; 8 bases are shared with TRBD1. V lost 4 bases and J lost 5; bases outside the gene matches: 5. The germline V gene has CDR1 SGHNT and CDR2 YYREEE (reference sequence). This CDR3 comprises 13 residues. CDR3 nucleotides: TGTGCCAGCAGCGGCAGGACAGGGAACGAGCAGTACTTC. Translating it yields CASSGRTGNEQYF.

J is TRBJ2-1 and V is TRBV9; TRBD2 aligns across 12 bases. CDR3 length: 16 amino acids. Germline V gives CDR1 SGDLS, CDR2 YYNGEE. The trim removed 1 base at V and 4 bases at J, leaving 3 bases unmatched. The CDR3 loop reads CASSVTSGRKYNEQFF. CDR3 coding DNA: TGTGCCAGCAGCGTAACTAGCGGGAGGAAATACAATGAGCAGTTCTTC.

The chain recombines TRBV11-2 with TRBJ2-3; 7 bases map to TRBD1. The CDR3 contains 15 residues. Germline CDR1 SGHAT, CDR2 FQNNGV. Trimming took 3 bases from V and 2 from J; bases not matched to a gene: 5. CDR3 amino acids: CASSFSGQNTDTQYF. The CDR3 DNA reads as TGTGCCAGCAGCTTTTCGGGACAGAACACAGATACGCAGTATTTT.

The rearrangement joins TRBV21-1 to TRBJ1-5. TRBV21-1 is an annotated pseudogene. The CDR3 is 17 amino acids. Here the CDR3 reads CASSPRTGTEGSQPQHF. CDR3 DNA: TGTGCCAGCAGCCCTAGAACCGGGACCGAGGGTAGTCAGCCCCAGCATTTT.

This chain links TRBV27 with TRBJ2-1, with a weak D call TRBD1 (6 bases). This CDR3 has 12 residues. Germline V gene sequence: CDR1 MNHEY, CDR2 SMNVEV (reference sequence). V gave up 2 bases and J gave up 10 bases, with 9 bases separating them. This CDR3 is CASSLTGLEQFF. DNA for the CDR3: TGTGCCAGCAGTTTAACAGGGCTCGAGCAGTTCTTC.

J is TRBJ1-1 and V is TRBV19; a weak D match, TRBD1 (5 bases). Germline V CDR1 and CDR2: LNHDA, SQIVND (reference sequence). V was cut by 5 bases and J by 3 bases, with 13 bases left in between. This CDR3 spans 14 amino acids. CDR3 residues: CASSPQGRDTEAFF. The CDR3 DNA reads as TGTGCCAGTAGTCCCCAGGGACGGGACACTGAAGCTTTCTTT.